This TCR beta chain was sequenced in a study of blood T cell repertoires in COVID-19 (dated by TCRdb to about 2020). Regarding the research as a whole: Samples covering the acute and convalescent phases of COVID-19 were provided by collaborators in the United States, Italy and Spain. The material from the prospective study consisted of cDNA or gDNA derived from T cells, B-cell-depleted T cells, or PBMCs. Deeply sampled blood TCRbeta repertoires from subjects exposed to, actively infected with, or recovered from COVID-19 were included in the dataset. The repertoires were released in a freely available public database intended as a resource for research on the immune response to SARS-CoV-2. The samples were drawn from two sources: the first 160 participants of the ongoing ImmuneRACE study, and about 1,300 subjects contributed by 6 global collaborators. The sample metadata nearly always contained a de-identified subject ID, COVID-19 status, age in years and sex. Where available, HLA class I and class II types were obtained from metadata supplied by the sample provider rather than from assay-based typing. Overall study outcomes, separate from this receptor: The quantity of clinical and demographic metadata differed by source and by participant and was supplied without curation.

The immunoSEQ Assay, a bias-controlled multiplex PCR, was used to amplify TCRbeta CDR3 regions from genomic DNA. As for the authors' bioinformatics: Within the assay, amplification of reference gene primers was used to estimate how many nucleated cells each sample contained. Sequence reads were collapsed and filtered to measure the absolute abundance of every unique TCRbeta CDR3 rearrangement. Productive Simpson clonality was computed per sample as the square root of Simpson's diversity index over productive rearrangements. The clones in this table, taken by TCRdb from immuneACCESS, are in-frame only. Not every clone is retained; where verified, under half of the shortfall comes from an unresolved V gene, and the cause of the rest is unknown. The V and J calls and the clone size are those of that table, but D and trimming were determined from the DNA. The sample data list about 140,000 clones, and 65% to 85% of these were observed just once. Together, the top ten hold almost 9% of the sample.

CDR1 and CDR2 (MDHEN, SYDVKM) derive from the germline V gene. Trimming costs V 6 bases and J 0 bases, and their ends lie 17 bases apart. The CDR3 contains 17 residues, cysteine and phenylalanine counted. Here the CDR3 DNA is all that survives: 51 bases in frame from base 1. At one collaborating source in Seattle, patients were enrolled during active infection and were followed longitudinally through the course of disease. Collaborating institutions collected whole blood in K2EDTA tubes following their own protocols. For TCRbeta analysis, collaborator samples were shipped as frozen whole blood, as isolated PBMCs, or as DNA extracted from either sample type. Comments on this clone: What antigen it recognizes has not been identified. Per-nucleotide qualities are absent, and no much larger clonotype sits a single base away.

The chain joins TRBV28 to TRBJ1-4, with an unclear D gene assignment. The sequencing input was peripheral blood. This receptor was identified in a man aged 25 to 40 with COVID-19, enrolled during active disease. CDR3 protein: CASSPGGRSPTNEKLFF. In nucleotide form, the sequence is TGTGCCAGCAGCCCCGGAGGGAGGTCTCCAACTAATGAAAAACTGTTTTTT.